A single sample gave rise to the 15 T cell receptor beta chains below, sequenced in a study of CD8 T cells in Susac syndrome. The authors reverse transcribed roughly 0.45 to 1 ug RNA with random hexamers. From the immunoSEQ multiplex PCR reads, TCRdb called clonotypes with MiXCR, one entry per CDR3 protein. The sample shows some 260,000 distinct CDR3 sequences, approximately 85% of them seen only once. Sequencing was carried out using CD8+ T cells from PBMCs. Every receptor here comes from a human donor with multiple sclerosis.

The chain carries TRBV7-8 and TRBJ2-1; 8 nucleotides agree with TRBD2. Per the germline V gene, CDR1 is SGHVS and CDR2 is FQNEAQ. The CDR3 sequence is 15 residues long. V was clipped by 1 base and J by 8 bases; unmatched bases: 7. The CDR3, as DNA: TGTGCCAGCAGCTTAGACGAGCGGGAGAGCGATGAGCAGTTCTTC. This translates into CASSLDERESDEQFF. The full variable domain, completed using reference TRBV7-8 and TRBJ2-1, is GAGVSQSPRYKVAKRGQDVALRCDPISGHVSLFWYQQALGQGPEFLTYFQNEAQLDKSGLPSDRFFAERPEGSVSTLKIQRTQQEDSAVYLCASSLDERESDEQFFGPGTRLTVL.

The rearrangement joins TRBV23-1 to TRBJ2-6; D is uncertain. TRBV23-1 is marked as an open reading frame, function uncertain. V lost 0 bases and J lost 0, with 9 bases in between. The CDR3 loop spans 17 amino acids. The CDR3, as DNA: TGCGCCAGCAGTCAATCAGTCGGTAGCTCTGGGGCCAACGTCCTGACTTTC. Protein sequence: CASSQSVGSSGANVLTF.

Concerning this clonotype itself: The junction departs from germline at one end; a sequencing error may be responsible. V is TRBV6-5 and J is TRBJ1-5, with 7 bases aligning to TRBD1. This CDR3 has 17 amino acids. Looked up from germline, CDR1 is MNHEY and CDR2 is SVGAGI. CDR3 DNA sequence: TGTGCCAGCAGTTACTCAACCAGGGGGTTCAGCAATCAGCCCCGGCATTTT. Translation gives CASSYSTRGFSNQPRHF.

This clonotype came up once. This rearrangement joins TRBV6-5 to TRBJ2-7, with D unresolved. Germline V lookup: CDR1 MNHEY, CDR2 SVGAGI. Between the trimmed V and J ends, which lost 0 bases and 3 bases, there was a span of 9 bases. The CDR3 extends over 14 amino acids. The CDR3, as DNA: TGTGCCAGCAGTTACTCCCCCGGAGTCTACGAGCAGTACTTC. It codes for CASSYSPGVYEQYF.

This clonotype was counted only a few times. V and J are TRBV12-3 or TRBV12-4 and TRBJ2-3; maybe TRBD2 (5 bases). The CDR3 length is 13 residues. Trimming pared 5 bases from V and 2 bases from J, leaving 8 bases between. Here the CDR3 DNA reads TGTGCCAGCAGTCCCGGGGACACAGATACGCAGTATTTT. Translation: CASSPGDTDTQYF.

This chain uses TRBV11-2 with TRBJ2-6; TRBD1 agrees at 8 bases. The CDR3 covers 18 residues. Germline V gives CDR1 SGHAT, CDR2 FQNNGV. Trimming removed 4 bases from V and 0 bases from J; junction bases left unmatched: 8. CDR3 residues: CASSSRTGHGSGANVLTF. The CDR3 bases are TGTGCCAGCAGCTCACGGACAGGGCACGGCTCTGGGGCCAACGTCCTGACTTTC.

This clonotype was detected a few times. The chain carries TRBV5-8 and TRBJ1-1; 7 bases map to TRBD1. The CDR3 has 16 amino acids. Germline V gene data show CDR1 as SGHTS and CDR2 as YDEGEE. V lost 0 bases and J lost 5; bases outside the gene matches: 10. CDR3 coding DNA: TGTGCCAGCAGCTTGGCACAGGGGTTTGGTAAAACTGAAGCTTTCTTT. Protein sequence: CASSLAQGFGKTEAFF.

The sample holds a few counts of this clonotype. This rearrangement joins TRBV6-2 or TRBV6-3 to TRBJ2-7; a possible D gene is TRBD2 (6 bases). V dropped 3 bases and J dropped 4 bases, with 16 bases sitting between them. The CDR3 has 15 residues. Germline V gives CDR1 MNHEY, CDR2 SVGEGT. The CDR3 DNA is TGTGCCAGCAGTTATTTGGGAGGCGCAGGGTACGAGCAGTACTTC. Translated, it gives CASSYLGGAGYEQYF.

This clonotype was counted once. The chain carries TRBV7-9 and TRBJ2-7; 7 bases fit TRBD2. Unmatched junction bases numbered 4, after V lost 5 bases and J lost 3 bases. From germline, CDR1 is SEHNR and CDR2 FQNEAQ (reference sequence). The CDR3 runs 13 residues. The CDR3 region is CASSATSVYEQYF. DNA of the CDR3: TGTGCCAGCAGCGCTACTAGCGTCTACGAGCAGTACTTC.

In regard to this clonotype: An end of the junction differs from the germline gene, which may be a read error. The rearrangement links TRBV3-1 to TRBJ1-1, with unresolved D. This CDR3 is built from 13 residues. Germline lookup yields CDR1 LGHDT and CDR2 YNNKEL (reference sequence). The CDR3 spells CASSLDLEGEASF. DNA for the CDR3: TGTGCCAGCAGCCTAGACTTGGAGGGTGAAGCTTCCTTT.

The chain links TRBV7-9 to TRBJ2-2; D is ambiguous. Germline loops: CDR1 SEHNR, CDR2 FQNEAQ (reference sequence). V was pared by 6 bases and J by 3 bases, with 14 bases between. The CDR3 covers 15 residues. CDR3 region: CASSSSGLDTGELFF. CDR3 coding DNA: TGTGCCAGCAGTTCTTCAGGCCTTGACACCGGGGAGCTGTTTTTT.

The rearrangement joins TRBV16 to TRBJ1-6, with D unresolved. Germline-derived CDR1 and CDR2 are KGHSY and FQNENV. The CDR3 is 16 amino acids. V was pared by 8 bases and J by 7 bases, with 21 bases between. For the CDR3, the DNA is TGTGCCAGCGTAAACCACCCCAGTTGGAGGAATTCACCCCTCCACTTT. Residues: CASVNHPSWRNSPLHF.

The V and J genes are TRBV5-1 and TRBJ2-1; D is possibly TRBD2 (5 bases). Germline values: CDR1 SGHRS, CDR2 YFSETQ. V lost 0 bases, J lost 1 base, and 8 bases lay in between. The CDR3 runs 15 residues. CDR3 sequence: CASSLEAASYNEQFF. In DNA form, the CDR3 reads TGCGCCAGCAGCTTGGAAGCGGCGTCCTACAATGAGCAGTTCTTC.

The chain joins TRBV7-9 to TRBJ2-2, with unresolved D. V lost 4 bases, J lost 6 bases, and 12 bases lay in between. The CDR3 loop spans 14 amino acids. In germline, CDR1 is SEHNR, CDR2 FQNEAQ (reference sequence). As DNA, the CDR3 is TGTGCCAGCAGCTCGCAGACACCTCCCGGGGAGCTGTTTTTT. This gives the protein CASSSQTPPGELFF.

The gene calls are TRBV5-4 and TRBJ2-3; no clear D. The CDR3 runs 14 residues. Trimming stripped 1 base from V and 2 bases from J, with 8 bases between. In germline, CDR1 is SGHNT, CDR2 YYREEE (reference sequence). The CDR3 nucleotides are TGTGCCAGCAGCTTGAACAGACTCACAGATACGCAGTATTTT. Its protein is CASSLNRLTDTQYF.